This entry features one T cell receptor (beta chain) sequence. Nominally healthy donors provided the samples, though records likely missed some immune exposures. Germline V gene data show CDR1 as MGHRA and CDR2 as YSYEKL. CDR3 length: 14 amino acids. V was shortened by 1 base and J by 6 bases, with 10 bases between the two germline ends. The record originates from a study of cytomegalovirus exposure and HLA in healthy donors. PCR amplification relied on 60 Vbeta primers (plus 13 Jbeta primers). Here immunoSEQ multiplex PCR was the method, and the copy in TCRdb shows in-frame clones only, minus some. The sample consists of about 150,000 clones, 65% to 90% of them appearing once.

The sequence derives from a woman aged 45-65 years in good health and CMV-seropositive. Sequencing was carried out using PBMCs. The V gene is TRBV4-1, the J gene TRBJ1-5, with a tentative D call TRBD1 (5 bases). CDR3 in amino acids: CASSQVGGLQPQHF. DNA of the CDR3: TGCGCCAGCAGCCAAGTGGGGGGACTTCAGCCCCAGCATTTT.